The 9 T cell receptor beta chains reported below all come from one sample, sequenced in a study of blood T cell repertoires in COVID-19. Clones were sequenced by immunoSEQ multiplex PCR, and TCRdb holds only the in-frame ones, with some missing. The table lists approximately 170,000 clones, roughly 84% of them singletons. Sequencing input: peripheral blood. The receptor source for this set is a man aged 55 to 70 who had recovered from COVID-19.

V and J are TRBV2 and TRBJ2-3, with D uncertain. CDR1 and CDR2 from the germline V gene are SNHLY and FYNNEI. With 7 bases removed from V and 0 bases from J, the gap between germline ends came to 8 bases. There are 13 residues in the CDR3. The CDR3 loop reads CASNRLSTDTQYF. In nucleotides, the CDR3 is TGTGCCAGCAATCGGTTGAGCACAGATACGCAGTATTTT.

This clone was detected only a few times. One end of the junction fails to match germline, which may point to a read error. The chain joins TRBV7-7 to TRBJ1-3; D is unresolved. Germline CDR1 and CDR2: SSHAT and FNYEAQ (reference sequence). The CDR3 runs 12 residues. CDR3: CASSPAGNTIYF. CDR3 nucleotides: TGTGCTAGCAGCCCTGCTGGAAACACCATATATTTT.

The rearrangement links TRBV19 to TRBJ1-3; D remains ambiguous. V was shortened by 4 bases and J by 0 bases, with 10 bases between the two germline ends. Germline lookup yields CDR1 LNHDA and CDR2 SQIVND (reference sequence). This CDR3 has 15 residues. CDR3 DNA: TGTGCCAGTAGTACTTCCGACAACTCTGGAAACACCATATATTTT. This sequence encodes CASSTSDNSGNTIYF.

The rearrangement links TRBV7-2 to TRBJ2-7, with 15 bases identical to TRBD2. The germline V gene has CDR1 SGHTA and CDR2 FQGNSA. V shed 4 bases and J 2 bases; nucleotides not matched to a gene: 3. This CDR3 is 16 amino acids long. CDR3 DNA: TGTGCCAGCAGCTCCCGGACTAGCGGGGGGGCCTACGAGCAGTACTTC. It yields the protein CASSSRTSGGAYEQYF. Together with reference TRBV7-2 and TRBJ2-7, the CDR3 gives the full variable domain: GAGVSQSPSNKVTEKGKDVELRCDPISGHTALYWYRQSLGQGLEFLIYFQGNSAPDKSGLPSDRFSAERTGGSVSTLTIQRTQQEDSAVYLCASSSRTSGGAYEQYFGPGTRLTVT.

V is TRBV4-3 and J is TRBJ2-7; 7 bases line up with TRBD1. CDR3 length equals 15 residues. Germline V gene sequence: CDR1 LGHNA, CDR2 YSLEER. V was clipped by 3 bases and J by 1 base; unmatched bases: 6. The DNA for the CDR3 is TGCGCCAGCAGCCAGGAGTCGGGACAGTCCTACGAGCAGTACTTC. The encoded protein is CASSQESGQSYEQYF.

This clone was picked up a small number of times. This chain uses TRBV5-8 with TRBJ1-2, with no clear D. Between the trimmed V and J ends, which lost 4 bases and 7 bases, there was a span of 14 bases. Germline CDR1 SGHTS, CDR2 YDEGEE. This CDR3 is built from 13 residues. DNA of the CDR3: TGTGCCAGCAGCCTGACGGGGTTCGGTGGCTACACCTTC. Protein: CASSLTGFGGYTF.

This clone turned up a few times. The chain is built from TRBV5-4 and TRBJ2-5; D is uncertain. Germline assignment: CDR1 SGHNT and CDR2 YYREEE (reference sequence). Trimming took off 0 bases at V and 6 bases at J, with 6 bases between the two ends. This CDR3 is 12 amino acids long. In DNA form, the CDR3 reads TGTGCCAGCAGCTTGGCCTCCCAGACCCAGTACTTC. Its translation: CASSLASQTQYF. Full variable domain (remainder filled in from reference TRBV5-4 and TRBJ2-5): ETGVTQSPTHLIKTRGQQVTLRCSSQSGHNTVSWYQQALGQGPQFIFQYYREEENGRGNFPPRFSGLQFPNYSSELNVNALELDDSALYLCASSLASQTQYFGPGTRLLVL.

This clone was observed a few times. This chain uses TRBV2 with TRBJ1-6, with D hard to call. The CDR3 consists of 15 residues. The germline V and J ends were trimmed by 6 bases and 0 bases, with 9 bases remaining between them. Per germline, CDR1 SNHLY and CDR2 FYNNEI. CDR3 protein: CASRPGSSYNSPLHF. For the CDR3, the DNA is TGTGCCAGCAGACCCGGGAGCTCCTATAATTCACCCCTCCACTTT.

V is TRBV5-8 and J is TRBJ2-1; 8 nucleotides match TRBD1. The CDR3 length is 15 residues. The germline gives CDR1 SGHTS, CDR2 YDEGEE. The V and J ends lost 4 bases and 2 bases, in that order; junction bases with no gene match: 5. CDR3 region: CASSKGQVAYNEQFF. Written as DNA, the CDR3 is TGTGCCAGCAGCAAGGGACAGGTGGCCTACAATGAGCAGTTCTTC. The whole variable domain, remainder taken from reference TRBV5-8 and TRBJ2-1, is EAGVTQSPTHLIKTRGQQATLRCSPISGHTSVYWYQQALGLGLQFLLWYDEGEERNRGNFPPRFSGRQFPNYSSELNVNALELEDSALYLCASSKGQVAYNEQFFGPGTRLTVL.